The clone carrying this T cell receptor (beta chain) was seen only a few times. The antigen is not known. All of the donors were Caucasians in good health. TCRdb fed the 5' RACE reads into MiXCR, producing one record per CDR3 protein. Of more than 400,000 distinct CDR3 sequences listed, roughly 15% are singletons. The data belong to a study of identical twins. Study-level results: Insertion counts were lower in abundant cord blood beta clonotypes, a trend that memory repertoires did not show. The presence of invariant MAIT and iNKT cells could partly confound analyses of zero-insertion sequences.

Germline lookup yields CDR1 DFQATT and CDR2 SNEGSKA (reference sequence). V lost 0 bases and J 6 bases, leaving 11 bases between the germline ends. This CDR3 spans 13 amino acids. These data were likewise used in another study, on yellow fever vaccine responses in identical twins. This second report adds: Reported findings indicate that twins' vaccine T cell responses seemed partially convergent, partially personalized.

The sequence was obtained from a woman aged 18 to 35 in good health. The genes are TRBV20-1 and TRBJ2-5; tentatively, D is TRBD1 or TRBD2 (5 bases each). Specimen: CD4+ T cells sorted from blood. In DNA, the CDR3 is TGCAGTGCTAGAGATCCCAGGGAGCAGACCCAGTACTTC. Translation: CSARDPREQTQYF.